The 8 T cell receptor beta chains listed next were all sequenced from one sample in a study of beta chain features in type 1 diabetes. Of the isolated RNA, all was reverse transcribed, and so the sequenced material was expressed TCRB transcripts. Measured with immunoSEQ multiplex PCR; TCRdb has only the in-frame clones, and not every one. The sample lists under 300,000 clones, roughly 8% occurring once. The sample comprised central memory CD4+ T cells from blood. Every receptor here comes from a woman between 18 and 29 years old in good health.

This chain joins TRBV7-9 and TRBJ2-1; 12 bases are shared with TRBD2. Germline V gives CDR1 SEHNR, CDR2 FQNEAQ (reference sequence). V was pared by 5 bases and J by 6 bases, with 5 bases of the junction left unmatched. This CDR3 has 15 residues. The CDR3 nucleotides read TGTGCCAGCAGCCCTAGCGGGGGGGCCCTCAATGAGCAGTTCTTC. Protein product: CASSPSGGALNEQFF.

V usage is TRBV7-2 and J usage is TRBJ1-6, with 9 nucleotides matching TRBD1. Germline CDR1 SGHTA, CDR2 FQGNSA. J was trimmed by 3 bases and V by 3 bases; bases with no gene match: 3. The CDR3 runs 16 residues. The DNA for the CDR3 is TGTGCCAGCAGCTTTGGACAGGGGATCTATAATTCACCCCTCCACTTT. This gives the protein CASSFGQGIYNSPLHF.

This clone came up a few times. The chain employs TRBV28 and TRBJ2-1; 7 bases line up with TRBD1. The CDR3 covers 15 residues. Germline CDR1 and CDR2: MDHEN and SYDVKM. J was trimmed by 3 bases and V by 4 bases; bases with no gene match: 6. The CDR3 DNA reads TGTGCCAGCAGTTCGAACAGGGGATTCTACAATGAGCAGTTCTTC. Its protein is CASSSNRGFYNEQFF.

V and J are TRBV15 and TRBJ1-2; 9 nucleotides line up with TRBD1. This CDR3 has 14 amino acids. Germline lookup yields CDR1 LNHNV and CDR2 YYDKDF (reference sequence). After removal of 3 bases from V and 6 bases from J, the junction contained 5 bases not matched to a gene. This CDR3 reads CATSRGGTGNGYTF. Here the CDR3 DNA reads TGTGCCACCAGCAGGGGGGGGACAGGGAATGGCTACACCTTC.

The chain employs TRBV5-1 and TRBJ1-1; 12 positions match TRBD1. CDR3 length: 14 residues. With 4 bases clipped from V and 8 bases from J, the junction kept 6 bases outside the gene matches. The germline V gene has CDR1 SGHRS and CDR2 YFSETQ. CDR3 loop: CASSRGTGGSEAFF. The CDR3 DNA follows: TGCGCCAGCAGCAGAGGGACAGGGGGCTCGGAAGCTTTCTTT.

This rearrangement joins TRBV20-1 to TRBJ1-1; D gene uncertain. The CDR3 runs to 11 residues. CDR1 is DFQATT and CDR2 is SNEGSKA in the germline V gene (reference sequence). Trimming took off 6 bases at V and 9 bases at J, with 14 bases between the two ends. CDR3 sequence: CSALNRVKAFF. CDR3 in DNA: TGCAGTGCACTAAACCGGGTGAAAGCTTTCTTT.

This clone was seen only a few times. The genes are TRBV19 and TRBJ2-1; TRBD1 agrees at 10 bases. Germline V gene data show CDR1 as LNHDA and CDR2 as SQIVND (reference sequence). The CDR3 totals 17 residues. The J segment lost 7 bases and the V segment lost 4 bases, leaving 13 bases of the junction unmatched. The CDR3: CASSRTGGPGPLNEQFF. CDR3 nucleotide sequence: TGTGCCAGTAGTAGGACAGGGGGACCGGGCCCCCTGAATGAGCAGTTCTTC.

The rearrangement joins TRBV9 to TRBJ2-4, with 7 bases fitting TRBD1. V shed 0 bases and J 6 bases; nucleotides not matched to a gene: 6. The CDR3 has 15 residues. Germline CDR1 and CDR2: SGDLS and YYNGEE. The DNA for the CDR3 is TGTGCCAGCAGCGTAGCAGGGGGAGATGGAAACATTCAGTACTTC. It encodes CASSVAGGDGNIQYF.